This is a list of T cell receptor beta chains from one sample in a study of response to subunit inactivated influenza vaccine. From the RT-PCR reads, TCRdb called clonotypes with MiXCR, one entry per CDR3 protein. This table has 610,000 or so distinct CDR3 sequences, 14% appearing once. The source was PBMCs from blood, collected 11 to 12 days after vaccination. These receptors all come from a man aged 50 to 60 who received an inactivated influenza vaccine. Each CDR3 is given without its conserved first and last residue. The order of the fields is V gene, clone size, J gene, D gene, CDR3 protein. The D gene is left open where the match is weak. Clone size is given for some rows only: seen once, a few or many times, or a class if the clone is expanded.

>TRBV20-1|few|TRBJ1-5|NA
SARKSNNQPQH
>TRBV5-1|NA|TRBJ2-5|NA
ASSLAEGGQETQY
>TRBV18|many|TRBJ2-1|NA
ASSPLTARSNEQF
>TRBV30|many|TRBJ1-2|NA
AWARDRYSYGYT
>TRBV20-1|few|TRBJ2-5|NA
GATPGVQETQY
>TRBV29-1|NA|TRBJ2-5|TRBD2
SPPWAGGPETQY
>TRBV7-2|many|TRBJ2-2|TRBD1
ASSLDRARTGELF
>TRBV7-2|NA|TRBJ1-1|NA
ASSLKIPNTEAF
>TRBV12-3/TRBV12-4|NA|TRBJ2-1|TRBD1
DSSFDRGHNEQF
>TRBV20-1|NA|TRBJ2-7|NA
SARRGTNSHEQY
>TRBV28|many|TRBJ2-7|NA
ASSPTNYEQY
>TRBV20-1|NA|TRBJ1-4|NA
SAAGGRINSNEKLF
>TRBV20-1|few|TRBJ2-3|TRBD2
SARAASGLILDTQY
>TRBV12-3/TRBV12-4|few|TRBJ2-2|NA
ASSFTGRATGELF
>TRBV12-3/TRBV12-4|NA|TRBJ2-1|TRBD1
ASSWDRATYNEQF
>TRBV3-1|NA|TRBJ2-6|NA
ASSTRLVSSGANVLT
>TRBV4-1|NA|TRBJ2-1|TRBD2
ASSQGLAGGPSSYNEQF
>TRBV5-6|few|TRBJ1-1|NA
ASSLMTVNTEAF
>TRBV7-9|few|TRBJ2-3|TRBD2
ASSGWTSGSTDTQY
>TRBV4-2|many|TRBJ2-5|NA
ASSQAGSHQETQY
>TRBV5-5|many|TRBJ2-3|TRBD2
ASSLEASGSDTQY
>TRBV7-2|NA|TRBJ2-2|TRBD1
ASSPRTGGGGELF
>TRBV7-9|many|TRBJ2-7|TRBD2
ASSLREASGPKEQY
>TRBV20-1|NA|TRBJ2-3|TRBD2
SELAGGTDTQY
>TRBV19|few|TRBJ1-6|NA
ASSINSGRDSPLH
>TRBV10-1|few|TRBJ2-1|NA
ASSEDTKSYNEQF
>TRBV7-9|few|TRBJ2-1|NA
ASSRSGPYNEQF
>TRBV30|few|TRBJ2-2|NA
AWSGEVELF